This entry lists 9 T cell receptor beta chains sequenced from one sample in a study of T cell repertoires in cytomegalovirus infection. MiXCR, applied by TCRdb to the reads, yields one record per CDR3 protein. The data contain 200,000 to 250,000 distinct CDR3 sequences, approximately 24% of them seen just once; the ten biggest clones take up 15% to 20%. Material: CD8+ T cells from PBMCs. The receptors derive from a human donor in good health (CMV status not recorded). Some clones in this sample may be carry-over from other donors' samples.

This clonotype was counted only a few times. The rearrangement joins TRBV11-2 to TRBJ2-3, with TRBD1 identical over 10 bases. Trimming took 5 bases from V and 4 from J; bases not matched to a gene: 9. Germline V lookup: CDR1 SGHAT, CDR2 FQNNGV. The CDR3 contains 16 residues. This CDR3 is CASSPDRGRVSDTQYF. The CDR3 DNA is TGTGCCAGCAGCCCTGACAGGGGGCGCGTATCAGATACGCAGTATTTT.

This clonotype occurred many times. The chain recombines TRBV5-6 with TRBJ2-1; D gene uncertain. Germline values: CDR1 SGHDT, CDR2 YYEEEE. V was trimmed by 0 bases and J by 10 bases, leaving 5 bases between them. There are 11 residues in the CDR3. Here the CDR3 DNA reads TGTGCCAGCAGCTTGGAAAGCGAGCAGTTCTTC. Translated, it gives CASSLESEQFF.

The chain has TRBV2 and TRBJ2-7; D call uncertain. The CDR3 length is 15 residues. The V end was cut by 3 bases, the J end by 0 bases, with 12 bases between. Germline values: CDR1 SNHLY, CDR2 FYNNEI. This chain's CDR3 is CASSDSPSSSYEQYF. In DNA, the CDR3 is TGTGCCAGCAGTGATTCACCGAGTAGCTCCTACGAGCAGTACTTC. Combining the CDR3 with reference TRBV2 and TRBJ2-7 gives the whole variable domain EPEVTQTPSHQVTQMGQEVILRCVPISNHLYFYWYRQILGQKVEFLVSFYNNEISEKSEIFDDQFSVERPDGSNFTLKIRSTKLEDSAMYFCASSDSPSSSYEQYFGPGTRLTVT.

This clonotype was seen only a few times. This chain connects TRBV2 to TRBJ2-2; D not certain. Germline V lookup: CDR1 SNHLY, CDR2 FYNNEI. The CDR3 runs 10 residues. V was clipped by 1 base and J by 9 bases, with 0 bases between them. The CDR3: CASSEGELFF. CDR3 coding DNA: TGTGCCAGCAGTGAAGGGGAGCTGTTTTTT.

This clonotype came up a few times. V is TRBV6-2 or TRBV6-3 and J is TRBJ2-1, with D tentatively TRBD2 (6 bases). The CDR3 is made up of 14 amino acids. Germline CDR1 is MNHEY and CDR2 is SVGEGT. Trimming stripped 11 bases from V and 4 bases from J, with 18 bases between. CDR3 protein: CAGGLGGTYNEQFF. The CDR3 DNA is TGTGCCGGAGGACTGGGGGGTACGTACAATGAGCAGTTCTTC.

The chain combines TRBV7-9 with TRBJ1-6; a possible D gene is TRBD1 (5 bases). CDR3 length: 15 residues. The germline V gene encodes CDR1 SEHNR and CDR2 FQNEAQ (reference sequence). V lost 5 bases, J lost 10 bases, and 18 bases lay in between. DNA of the CDR3: TGTGCCAGCAGCCCTAACCCCGGGGGAAACTCACCCCTCCACTTT. It is translated as CASSPNPGGNSPLHF.

This chain uses TRBV28 with TRBJ1-2; possible D gene TRBD1, 6 bases. CDR3 length: 11 residues. Trimming left V 7 bases short and J 8 bases short, with 11 bases between. Germline CDR1 reads MDHEN; CDR2 reads SYDVKM. Here the CDR3 DNA reads TGTGCCAGCACCACGGGGGGCGGCTACACCTTC. It is translated as CASTTGGGYTF.

CDR3 nucleotides: TGTGCCAGCAGCTTCAGGGTTGGGTCGGAGGAGACCCAGTACTTC. This codes for CASSFRVGSEETQYF. The chain has TRBV7-9 and TRBJ2-5, with D tentatively TRBD1 (5 bases). V lost 3 bases and J lost 5, with 16 bases in between. CDR1 is SEHNR, CDR2 FQNEAQ, per germline (reference sequence). CDR3 length: 15 amino acids.

At least ten counts were recorded for this clonotype. The rearrangement uses TRBV2 and TRBJ2-3, with D hard to call. Germline lookup yields CDR1 SNHLY and CDR2 FYNNEI. Trimming removed 10 bases at V and 6 bases at J, with 8 bases between. This CDR3 is 10 amino acids long. The CDR3 bases are TGTGCCACCGACTCGGATACGCAGTATTTT. Protein product: CATDSDTQYF.